Described below is a single T cell receptor beta chain sequence and its context. Its matching antigen is unknown. One end of the junction does not line up with germline, which may come from a read error. CDR3 length: 15 residues. From germline, CDR1 is SGHNT and CDR2 YENEEA. This entry comes from a study of tumor and adjacent non-tumor tissue in lung cancer. On the study more broadly: Samples averaged approximately 3.9 million productive TCRbeta reads each. General study points: Normal lung showed higher cumulative top 100 clone frequency than tumor. Significantly higher TCR diversity was found in tumor than normal lung.

The library came from three nested PCR rounds adapted from ARM-PCR protocols. In TCRdb, the multiplex PCR reads were re-called with MiXCR into one record per CDR3 protein. The repertoire consists of about 81,000 distinct CDR3 sequences, with 55% to 80% occurring once and the leading ten covering approximately 9%. The template was RNA from unsorted bulk tissue. Newly diagnosed lung cancer patients had thoracic surgery in China, August–November 2014, without prior chemotherapy. J is TRBJ2-1 and V is TRBV11-3; D possibly corresponds to TRBD2 (6 bases). The TCR sequence derives from a woman aged 40 to 50 with non-small cell lung cancer. Source material: lung tumor tissue. CDR3 DNA: TGTGTCAGCAACCCGAGGACTAACGGGACCAATGAGCAGTTCTTC. Its protein is CVSNPRTNGTNEQFF.